Shown below are 10 T cell receptor beta chains from a single sample sequenced in a study of blood T cell repertoires in COVID-19. Here immunoSEQ multiplex PCR was the method, and the copy in TCRdb shows in-frame clones only, minus some. The data hold 200,000 to 250,000 clones, with around 86% observed a single time. Material for sequencing was peripheral blood. These receptors originate from a woman aged 70 to 79 with COVID-19, enrolled during active disease.

The V call is TRBV28, the J call TRBJ1-5; 8 nucleotides agree with TRBD1. Trimming at V came to 6 bases and at J to 4 bases, leaving 11 bases not matched to a gene. There are 16 residues in the CDR3. Germline V gene sequence: CDR1 MDHEN, CDR2 SYDVKM. This chain's CDR3 is CASRQRTGLRNQPQHF. Here the CDR3 DNA reads TGTGCCAGCAGACAGAGGACAGGGCTTCGTAATCAGCCCCAGCATTTT.

This clone is a singleton in its sample. The chain links TRBV5-5 to TRBJ2-1; 7 bases are shared with TRBD2. J was trimmed by 7 bases and V by 3 bases; bases with no gene match: 1. Germline V gene data show CDR1 as SGHKS and CDR2 as YYEKEE (reference sequence). The CDR3 extends over 12 amino acids. CDR3 amino acids: CASSWEGNEQFF. Here the CDR3 DNA reads TGTGCCAGCAGCTGGGAGGGTAATGAGCAGTTCTTC.

Only one count was recorded for this clone. V usage is TRBV28 and J usage is TRBJ1-1; no reliable D call. The CDR3 has 12 residues. The germline V and J ends were trimmed by 6 bases and 4 bases, with 9 bases remaining between them. The germline CDR1 and CDR2 sequences are MDHEN and SYDVKM. This chain's CDR3 is CASSELPTEAFF. The CDR3 bases are TGTGCCAGCAGCGAACTGCCCACTGAAGCTTTCTTT.

The chain recombines TRBV27 with TRBJ2-6, with 8 nucleotides matching TRBD1. Germline V gene sequence: CDR1 MNHEY, CDR2 SMNVEV (reference sequence). This CDR3 has 18 residues. Trimming took 6 bases from V and 0 from J; bases not matched to a gene: 10. The CDR3 spells CASSPGQGIGSGANVLTF. CDR3 nucleotides: TGTGCCAGCAGCCCCGGACAGGGTATTGGCTCTGGGGCCAACGTCCTGACTTTC.

The gene calls are TRBV4-3 and TRBJ2-1, with D possibly TRBD1 on 6 matching bases. Germline assignment: CDR1 LGHNA and CDR2 YSLEER. V lost 0 bases and J lost 2, with 8 bases in between. This CDR3 comprises 15 residues. This chain's CDR3 is CASSQEDRTYNEQFF. CDR3 coding DNA: TGCGCCAGCAGCCAAGAGGACAGAACCTACAATGAGCAGTTCTTC.

This clone was seen repeatedly, ten times or more. The chain is built from TRBV15 and TRBJ1-2, with 7 positions matching TRBD1. The V segment lost 0 bases and the J segment 0 bases; nucleotides outside the gene matches: 10. The CDR3 covers 18 residues. Germline V gene lookup returns CDR1 LNHNV and CDR2 YYDKDF (reference sequence). DNA for the CDR3: TGTGCCACCAGCAGAGATATGACAGGGATGGGGCCTAACTATGGCTACACCTTC. Encoded protein: CATSRDMTGMGPNYGYTF.

This clone occurred a few times. This chain connects TRBV28 to TRBJ2-2, with TRBD1 identical over 7 bases. The V gene's germline CDR1 is MDHEN and CDR2 SYDVKM. The CDR3 is 15 residues long. Trimming cost V 6 bases and J 5 bases; bases outside gene matches: 9. The CDR3 sequence is CASSRRQGRTGELFF. In DNA, the CDR3 is TGTGCCAGCAGCAGGAGACAGGGAAGGACCGGGGAGCTGTTTTTT.

This chain connects TRBV7-8 to TRBJ2-1; TRBD2 agrees at 7 bases. V dropped 7 bases and J dropped 4; count of bases not matched to a gene: 13. Germline-derived CDR1 and CDR2 are SGHVS and FQNEAQ. The CDR3 is 16 residues long. The CDR3: CASTLATGAGYNEQFF. CDR3 in DNA: TGTGCCAGCACCTTGGCGACTGGAGCGGGATACAATGAGCAGTTCTTC. Full variable domain (rest looked up from reference TRBV7-8 and TRBJ2-1): GAGVSQSPRYKVAKRGQDVALRCDPISGHVSLFWYQQALGQGPEFLTYFQNEAQLDKSGLPSDRFFAERPEGSVSTLKIQRTQQEDSAVYLCASTLATGAGYNEQFFGPGTRLTVL.

The genes are TRBV7-2 and TRBJ1-1; no clear D. Germline CDR1 SGHTA, CDR2 FQGNSA. The CDR3 contains 12 residues. The V end lost 1 base, the J end lost 8 bases, and 8 bases lay between the germline ends. For the CDR3, the DNA is TGTGCCAGCAGCTTAGGGTACTACGAAGCTTTCTTT. Translating it yields CASSLGYYEAFF.

The chain uses TRBV19 and TRBJ1-1; the match to TRBD1 covers 7 bases. The CDR3 has 15 residues. Losses at the gene ends were 5 bases for V and 4 bases for J; bases not matched to a gene: 10. Per the germline V gene, CDR1 is LNHDA and CDR2 is SQIVND (reference sequence). The CDR3 sequence is CASSVTGQTVTEAFF. The CDR3 DNA follows: TGTGCCAGTAGTGTCACGGGACAGACGGTCACTGAAGCTTTCTTT.